A selection of T cell receptor beta chains follows, all from one sample in a study of cytomegalovirus exposure and HLA in healthy donors. Repertoires were generated with immunoSEQ multiplex PCR, while TCRdb's copy carries only in-frame clones and drops some. The sample has about 270,000 clones; more than 55% are singletons. The sample taken for sequencing was PBMCs. The receptor set was obtained from a female donor in good health and CMV-seronegative. Each CDR3 is given with its conserved first and last residue. The D gene is left open where the match is weak. Part of the rows lack a size; the others show once, few, many or a class for expanded clones.

v_gene	abundance	j_gene	d_gene	len	CDR3nt	CDR3aa
TRBV4-1	NA	TRBJ1-1	NA	16	TGCGCCAGCAGCCAAGATCGGTGGCAGGGAAGCGCTGAAGCTTTCTTT	CASSQDRWQGSAEAFF
TRBV5-6	NA	TRBJ1-1	NA	13	TGTGCCAGCAGCTTGGTGAGGGTGACTGAAGCTTTCTTT	CASSLVRVTEAFF
TRBV28	NA	TRBJ2-3	TRBD2	20	TGTGCCAGCACCCCTTTTCCCGGGACTAGCGGGAGGGCTAGCACAGATACGCAGTATTTT	CASTPFPGTSGRASTDTQYF
TRBV2	NA	TRBJ2-7	NA	15	TGTGCCACAGCGCCATCCGGGATGAGGTTTGGCGAGCAGTACTTC	CATAPSGMRFGEQYF
TRBV6-1	NA	TRBJ2-7	TRBD2	14	TGTGCCAGCAGTGAAAGCCTAGCGGGAGGTGAGCAGTACTTC	CASSESLAGGEQYF
TRBV10-3	NA	TRBJ2-7	NA	11	TGTGCCATCAGTGAGTCGGCCGAGCAGTACTTC	CAISESAEQYF
TRBV2	few	TRBJ1-5	NA	13	TGTGCCAGCAGGGTGAACGGAGGTCAGCCCCAGCATTTT	CASRVNGGQPQHF
TRBV2	few	TRBJ2-2	NA	17	TGTGCCAGCAGAGACAGTCCCGTAGCGGTTTCTGCCGGGGAGCTGTTTTTT	CASRDSPVAVSAGELFF
TRBV20-1	NA	TRBJ2-7	NA	11	TGCAGAGCGGCTTCCACCTACGAGCAGTACTTC	CRAASTYEQYF
TRBV27	NA	TRBJ2-1	TRBD2	16	TGTGCCAGCAGTTCAGCCCCAGCGGGAGGGCCTCTTAAGCAGTTCTTC	CASSSAPAGGPLKQFF
TRBV5-1	NA	TRBJ2-7	TRBD2	15	TGCGCCAGCAGCTTAGGGGCGGGAGAAGGCAACGAGCAGTACTTC	CASSLGAGEGNEQYF
TRBV5-6	NA	TRBJ2-1	TRBD2	15	TGTGCCAGCATACGACTAGCGGAAAACTACAATGAGCAGTTCTTC	CASIRLAENYNEQFF
TRBV7-3	NA	TRBJ2-7	NA	14	TGTGCCAGCAGCTTAGAGACGGAGATCTACGAGCAGTACTTC	CASSLETEIYEQYF
TRBV5-1	few	TRBJ1-2	NA	12	TGCGCCAGCAGCTTGGAACGCGGCGACTACACCTTC	CASSLERGDYTF
TRBV29-1	few	TRBJ2-3	TRBD2	15	TGCAGCGTCGCTGGCGCCAGCGGGAGGACAGATACGCAGTATTTT	CSVAGASGRTDTQYF
TRBV12-5	NA	TRBJ1-1	TRBD1	15	TGTGCTAGTGGACTCAACAGGGGGGCGAACACTGAAGCTTTCTTT	CASGLNRGANTEAFF
TRBV28	NA	TRBJ1-5	NA	14	TGTGCCAGCAGTTTGGGTGCAGGTGATCAGCCCCAGCATTTT	CASSLGAGDQPQHF
TRBV9	NA	TRBJ2-1	NA	14	TGTGCCAGCAGCGGCCGAGTTCCGGACAATGAGCAGTTCTTC	CASSGRVPDNEQFF
TRBV6-5	NA	TRBJ2-7	NA	14	TGTGCCAGCAGTTTCGGACAGAGCAACTACGAGCAGTACTTC	CASSFGQSNYEQYF
TRBV28	NA	TRBJ2-1	NA	15	TGTGCCAGCAGTGAAACTAGAGCCTCCTACAATGAGCAGTTCTTC	CASSETRASYNEQFF
TRBV5-1	NA	TRBJ2-1	TRBD2	16	TGCGCCAGCAGCGGGCTAGCGGGGAGCTCCTACAATGAGCAGTTCTTC	CASSGLAGSSYNEQFF
TRBV29-1	NA	TRBJ2-1	NA	13	TGCAGCGCTACCGGAGGGCCGGGCAATGAGCAGTTCTTC	CSATGGPGNEQFF
TRBV7-8	NA	TRBJ1-5	NA	15	TGTGCCAGCAGCCCATCACCAGGCGGGGACCAGCCCCAGCATTTT	CASSPSPGGDQPQHF
TRBV14	NA	TRBJ1-4	NA	19	TGTGCCAGCAGCCAGATTGACAAATCAATACTCGCAACTAATGAAAAACTGTTTTTT	CASSQIDKSILATNEKLFF
TRBV5-1	NA	TRBJ2-2	NA	15	TGCGCCAGCAGCTTGGAGAACGGGGTCACCGGGGAGCTGTTTTTT	CASSLENGVTGELFF
TRBV10-3	NA	TRBJ2-3	TRBD1	14	TGTGCCATCAGTGAAGGGGGCGGGACAGATACGCAGTATTTT	CAISEGGGTDTQYF
TRBV5-1	NA	TRBJ2-5	TRBD2	13	TGCGCCAGCAGCTTTGGACTAGCTGGTACCCAGTACTTC	CASSFGLAGTQYF
TRBV5-1	NA	TRBJ1-4	NA	18	TGCGCCAGCAGCCTGGGATTGGGTCAGGGCCCAACTAATGAAAAACTGTTTTTT	CASSLGLGQGPTNEKLFF
TRBV9	once	TRBJ2-2	NA	12	TGTGCCAGCAGCGCAGGCGCCGGGGAGCTGTTTTTT	CASSAGAGELFF
TRBV28	NA	TRBJ1-2	TRBD1	15	TGTGCCAGCAGCCCTCTCGGACAGGCGCACTATGGCTACACCTTC	CASSPLGQAHYGYTF
TRBV2	few	TRBJ1-2	NA	12	TGTGCCAGCAGCCGTCAGGGTTACGGCTACACCTTC	CASSRQGYGYTF
TRBV5-6	NA	TRBJ2-5	TRBD2	15	TGTGCCAGCAGCCCGGGGGGGGACGGCCAAGAGACCCAGTACTTC	CASSPGGDGQETQYF
TRBV9	NA	TRBJ1-2	NA	15	TGTGCCAGCAGCCCCGGGACACTTTCTAACTATGGCTACACCTTC	CASSPGTLSNYGYTF
TRBV19	NA	TRBJ1-2	TRBD1	16	TGTGCCAGTAGTACAAGAATAACAGGGGATAGGAATGGCTACACCTTC	CASSTRITGDRNGYTF
TRBV5-1	NA	TRBJ1-2	NA	13	TGCGCCAGCAGCCCGGACGAGGCTAGCGGCTACACCTTC	CASSPDEASGYTF
TRBV6-6	once	TRBJ2-5	NA	16	TGTGCCAGCAGTTACTCGCCAATTCTAGACCCGCGCACTCAGTACTTC	CASSYSPILDPRTQYF
TRBV27	NA	TRBJ1-1	NA	16	TGTGCCAGCAGTTTATTTTTTAGTGAAATGAACACTGAAGCTTTCTTT	CASSLFFSEMNTEAFF
TRBV5-6	NA	TRBJ2-5	TRBD2	16	TGTGCCAGCAGCTTGGGGACTAGCGGGAGGGGGGAGACCCAGTACTTC	CASSLGTSGRGETQYF
TRBV4-2	NA	TRBJ2-7	NA	16	TGTGCCAGCAGCCAAGGCGCAGGGGCGGTCTCCTACGAGCAGTACTTC	CASSQGAGAVSYEQYF
TRBV28	NA	TRBJ1-4	TRBD1	14	TGTGCCAGCAGGTCCGGCACAGGGGAGGAAAAACTGTTTTTT	CASRSGTGEEKLFF
TRBV27	NA	TRBJ2-7	TRBD1	15	TGTGCCAGCAGTTTATTAGGACAGGGGACCTACGAGCAGTACTTC	CASSLLGQGTYEQYF
TRBV6-4	few	TRBJ2-1	TRBD2	15	TGTGCCAGCAGTGAGGGGACTAGCGGCAACAATGAGCAGTTCTTC	CASSEGTSGNNEQFF
TRBV19	NA	TRBJ2-3	NA	16	TGTGCCAGTAGTCCCCGGGGGAGATCGACCACAGATACGCAGTATTTT	CASSPRGRSTTDTQYF
TRBV2	NA	TRBJ1-6	NA	18	TGTGCCAGCAGCCTAAGCGGGCGGTATAGCTCCTATAATTCACCCCTCCACTTT	CASSLSGRYSSYNSPLHF
TRBV18	NA	TRBJ2-2	NA	12	TGTGCCAGCTCACCAATGTCAGGGGAGCTGTTTTTT	CASSPMSGELFF
TRBV28	NA	TRBJ1-2	TRBD1	15	TGTGCCAGCCGAGATCAGGGGGCGGGACTAATGGGCTACACCTTC	CASRDQGAGLMGYTF
TRBV27	NA	TRBJ2-1	NA	14	TGTGCCAGCAGCCACAGTAGGGGCGGTACGAGACAGTTCTTC	CASSHSRGGTRQFF
TRBV19	NA	TRBJ1-3	NA	14	TGTGCCAGTAGCCTAGGAGGGTCTGGAAACACCATATATTTT	CASSLGGSGNTIYF
TRBV11-2	NA	TRBJ2-7	TRBD2	16	TGTGCCAGCAGCCCAATAGCGGGAGGGCAAAGATACGAGCAGTACTTC	CASSPIAGGQRYEQYF
TRBV27	NA	TRBJ2-3	NA	16	TGTGCCAGCAGTTTACAGGATACCTTTAGCACAGATACGCAGTATTTT	CASSLQDTFSTDTQYF
TRBV2	NA	TRBJ2-7	TRBD1	15	TGTGCCAGCACCGATCATCAGGGGGCCGGTGGCGAGCAGTACTTC	CASTDHQGAGGEQYF
TRBV5-4	NA	TRBJ2-6	NA	16	TGTGCCAGCAGCTTGGCCCGGGTCTCTGGGGCCAACGTCCTGACTTTC	CASSLARVSGANVLTF
TRBV7-9	NA	TRBJ2-1	NA	18	TGTGCCAGCAGCTTAGCGCCTTACGGAGGTAGGCCCTACAATGAGCAGTTCTTC	CASSLAPYGGRPYNEQFF
TRBV2	NA	TRBJ1-2	TRBD1	15	TGTGCCAGCAACCCTAATCTGGCAGGGGGCTATGGCTACACCTTC	CASNPNLAGGYGYTF
TRBV7-9	few	TRBJ2-7	NA	16	TGTGCCAGCAGCTTACCCAGACAGTTAAGCTCCTACGAGCAGTACTTC	CASSLPRQLSSYEQYF